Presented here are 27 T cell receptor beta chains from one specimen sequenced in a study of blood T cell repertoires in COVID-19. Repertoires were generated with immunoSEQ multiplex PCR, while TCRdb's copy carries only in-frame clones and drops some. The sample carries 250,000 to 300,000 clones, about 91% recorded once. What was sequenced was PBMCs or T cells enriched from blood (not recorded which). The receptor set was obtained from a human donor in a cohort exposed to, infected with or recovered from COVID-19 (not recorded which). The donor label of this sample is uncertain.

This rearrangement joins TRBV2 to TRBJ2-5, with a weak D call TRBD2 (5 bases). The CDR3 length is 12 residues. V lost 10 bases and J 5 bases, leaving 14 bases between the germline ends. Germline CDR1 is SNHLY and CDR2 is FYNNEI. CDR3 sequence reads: CATRGLAETQYF. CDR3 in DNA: TGTGCCACTAGAGGTTTAGCGGAGACCCAGTACTTC.

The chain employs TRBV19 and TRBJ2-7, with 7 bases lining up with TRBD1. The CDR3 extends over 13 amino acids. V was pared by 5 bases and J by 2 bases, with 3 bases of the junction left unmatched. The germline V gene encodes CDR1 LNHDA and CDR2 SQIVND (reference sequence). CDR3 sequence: CASSGTAPYEQYF. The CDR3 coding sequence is TGTGCCAGTAGTGGGACAGCGCCCTACGAGCAGTACTTC. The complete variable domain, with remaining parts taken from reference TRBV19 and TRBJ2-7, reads DGGITQSPKYLFRKEGQNVTLSCEQNLNHDAMYWYRQDPGQGLRLIYYSQIVNDFQKGDIAEGYSVSREKKESFPLTVTSAQKNPTAFYLCASSGTAPYEQYFGPGTRLTVT.

Written as DNA, the CDR3 is TGTGCCAGCAGTTACCTTAGCGGGGAGGCCTACGAGCAGTACTTC. It encodes CASSYLSGEAYEQYF. The chain uses TRBV6-2 or TRBV6-3 and TRBJ2-7, with 8 bases identical to TRBD2. This CDR3 is 15 amino acids long. CDR1 is MNHEY and CDR2 is SVGEGT in the germline V gene. The trim removed 2 bases at V and 2 bases at J, leaving 5 bases unmatched.

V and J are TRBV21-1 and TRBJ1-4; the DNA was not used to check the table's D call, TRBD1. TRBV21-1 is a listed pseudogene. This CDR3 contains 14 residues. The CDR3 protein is CANPQGRINEKLFF. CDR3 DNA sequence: TGTGCCAACCCCCAGGGCAGGATAAATGAAAAACTGTTTTTT.

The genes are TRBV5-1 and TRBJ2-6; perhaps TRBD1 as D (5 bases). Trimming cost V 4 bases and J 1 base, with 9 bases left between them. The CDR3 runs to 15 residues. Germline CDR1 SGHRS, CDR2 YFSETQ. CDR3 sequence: CASSKQVSGANVLTF. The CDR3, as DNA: TGCGCCAGCAGCAAACAGGTTTCTGGGGCCAACGTCCTGACTTTC. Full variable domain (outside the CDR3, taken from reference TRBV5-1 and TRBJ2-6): KAGVTQTPRYLIKTRGQQVTLSCSPISGHRSVSWYQQTPGQGLQFLFEYFSETQRNKGNFPGRFSGRQFSNSRSEMNVSTLELGDSALYLCASSKQVSGANVLTFGAGSRLTVL.

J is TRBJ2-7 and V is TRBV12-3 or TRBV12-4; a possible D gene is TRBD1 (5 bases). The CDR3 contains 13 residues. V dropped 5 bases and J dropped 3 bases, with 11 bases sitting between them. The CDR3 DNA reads TGTGCCAGCAGTCTACCAGACAGCTACGAGCAGTACTTC. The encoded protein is CASSLPDSYEQYF.

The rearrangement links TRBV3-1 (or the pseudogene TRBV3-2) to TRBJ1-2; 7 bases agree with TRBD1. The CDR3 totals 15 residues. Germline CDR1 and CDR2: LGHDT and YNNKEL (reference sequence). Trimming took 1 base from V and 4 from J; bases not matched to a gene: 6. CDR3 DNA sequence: TGTGCCAGCAGCCAAGGCAGGGGGTTGAGCTATGGCTACACCTTC. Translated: CASSQGRGLSYGYTF.

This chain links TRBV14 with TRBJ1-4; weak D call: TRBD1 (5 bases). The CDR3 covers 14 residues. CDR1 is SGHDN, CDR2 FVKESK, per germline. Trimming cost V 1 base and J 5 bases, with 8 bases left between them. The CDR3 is CASSQGKGNEKLFF. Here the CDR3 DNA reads TGTGCCAGCAGCCAAGGAAAGGGGAATGAAAAACTGTTTTTT.

The CDR3 DNA is TGTGCCAGCAGTTCCTCCGGGATAGCCAAAAACATTCAGTACTTC. Encoded protein: CASSSSGIAKNIQYF. The gene calls are TRBV6-5 and TRBJ2-4; D perhaps matches TRBD2 (5 bases). V was cut by 4 bases and J by 0 bases, with 10 bases left in between. The CDR3 is made up of 15 amino acids. CDR1 and CDR2 (germline): MNHEY, SVGAGI.

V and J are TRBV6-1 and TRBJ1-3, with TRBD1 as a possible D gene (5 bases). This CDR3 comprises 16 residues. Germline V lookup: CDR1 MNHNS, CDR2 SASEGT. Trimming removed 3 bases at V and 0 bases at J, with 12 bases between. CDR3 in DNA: TGTGCCAGCAGTGACGGCGGGACCAGCTCTGGAAACACCATATATTTT. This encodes CASSDGGTSSGNTIYF.

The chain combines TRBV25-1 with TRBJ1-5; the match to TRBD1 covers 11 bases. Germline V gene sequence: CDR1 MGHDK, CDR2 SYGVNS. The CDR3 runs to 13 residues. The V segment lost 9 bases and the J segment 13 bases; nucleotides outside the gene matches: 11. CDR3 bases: TGTGCCAGGAGGGGGACAGGGGGGATCTTTCAGCATTTT. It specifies CARRGTGGIFQHF.

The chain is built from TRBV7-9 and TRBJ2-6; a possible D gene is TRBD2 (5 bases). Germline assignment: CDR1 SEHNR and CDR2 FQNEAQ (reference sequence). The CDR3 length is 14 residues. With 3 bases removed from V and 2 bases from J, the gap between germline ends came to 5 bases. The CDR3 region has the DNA TGTGCCAGCAGCTTCGGGACTGGGGCCAACGTCCTGACTTTC. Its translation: CASSFGTGANVLTF.

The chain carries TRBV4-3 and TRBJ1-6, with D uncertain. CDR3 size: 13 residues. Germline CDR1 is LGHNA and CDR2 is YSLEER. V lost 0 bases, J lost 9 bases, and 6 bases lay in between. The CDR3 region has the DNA TGCGCCAGCAGCCAAGAGCGGGGTTCACCCCTCCACTTT. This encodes CASSQERGSPLHF.

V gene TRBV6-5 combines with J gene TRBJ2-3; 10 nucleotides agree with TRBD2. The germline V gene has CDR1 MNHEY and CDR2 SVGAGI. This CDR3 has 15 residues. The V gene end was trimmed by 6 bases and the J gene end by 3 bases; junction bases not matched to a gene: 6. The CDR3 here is CASRHGTSETDTQYF. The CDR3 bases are TGTGCCAGCAGGCATGGGACTAGCGAAACAGATACGCAGTATTTT.

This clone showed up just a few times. As DNA, the CDR3 is TGTGCCAGCAGCTTAGGGACAGCGAACACTGAAGCTTTCTTT. It encodes CASSLGTANTEAFF. J is TRBJ1-1 and V is TRBV7-2; perhaps TRBD1 as D (6 bases). V was pared by 1 base and J by 1 base, with 7 bases between. The V gene's germline CDR1 is SGHTA and CDR2 FQGNSA. The CDR3 length is 14 residues.

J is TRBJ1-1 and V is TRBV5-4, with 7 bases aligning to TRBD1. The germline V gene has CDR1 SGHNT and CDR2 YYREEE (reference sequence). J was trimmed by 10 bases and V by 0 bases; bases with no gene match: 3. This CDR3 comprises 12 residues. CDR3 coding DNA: TGTGCCAGCAGCTTGGCAGGGGGACGAGCTTTCTTT. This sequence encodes CASSLAGGRAFF.

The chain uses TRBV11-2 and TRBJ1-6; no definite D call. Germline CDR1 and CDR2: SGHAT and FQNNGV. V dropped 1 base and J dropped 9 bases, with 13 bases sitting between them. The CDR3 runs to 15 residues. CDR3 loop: CASSLAPGLRSPLHF. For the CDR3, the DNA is TGTGCCAGCAGCTTAGCGCCCGGGTTACGTTCACCCCTCCACTTT.

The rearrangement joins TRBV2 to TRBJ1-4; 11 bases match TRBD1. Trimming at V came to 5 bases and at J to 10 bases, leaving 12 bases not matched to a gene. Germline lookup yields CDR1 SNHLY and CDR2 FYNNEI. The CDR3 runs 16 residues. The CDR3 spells CASSPQSPGTGGKLFF. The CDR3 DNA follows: TGTGCCAGCAGTCCACAATCCCCCGGGACAGGGGGAAAACTGTTTTTT.

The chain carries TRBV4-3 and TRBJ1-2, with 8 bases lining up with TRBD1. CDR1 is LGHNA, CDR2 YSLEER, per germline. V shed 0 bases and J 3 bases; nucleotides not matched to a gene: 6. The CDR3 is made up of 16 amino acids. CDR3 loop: CASSQDRDRGYYGYTF. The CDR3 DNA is TGCGCCAGCAGCCAAGATCGAGACAGGGGATACTATGGCTACACCTTC.

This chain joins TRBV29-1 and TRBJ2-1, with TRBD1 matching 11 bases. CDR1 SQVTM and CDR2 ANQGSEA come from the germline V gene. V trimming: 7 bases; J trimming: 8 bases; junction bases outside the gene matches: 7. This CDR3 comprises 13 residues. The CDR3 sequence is CSDGDRGAHEQFF. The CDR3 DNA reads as TGCAGCGATGGGGACAGGGGGGCACATGAGCAGTTCTTC.

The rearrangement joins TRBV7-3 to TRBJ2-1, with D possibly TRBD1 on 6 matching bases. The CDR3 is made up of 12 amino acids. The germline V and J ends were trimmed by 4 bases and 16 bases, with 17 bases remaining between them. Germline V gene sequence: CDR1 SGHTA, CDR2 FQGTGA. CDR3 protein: CASSSNRESVFF. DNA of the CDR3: TGTGCCAGCAGCTCCAACAGGGAATCTGTCTTCTTC.

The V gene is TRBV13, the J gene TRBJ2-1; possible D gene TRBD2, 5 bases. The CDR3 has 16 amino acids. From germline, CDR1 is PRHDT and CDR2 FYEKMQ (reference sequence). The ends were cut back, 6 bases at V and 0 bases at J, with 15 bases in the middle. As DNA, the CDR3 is TGTGCCAGCAGTCTCATCCCTACTAGCTCCTACAATGAGCAGTTCTTC. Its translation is CASSLIPTSSYNEQFF.

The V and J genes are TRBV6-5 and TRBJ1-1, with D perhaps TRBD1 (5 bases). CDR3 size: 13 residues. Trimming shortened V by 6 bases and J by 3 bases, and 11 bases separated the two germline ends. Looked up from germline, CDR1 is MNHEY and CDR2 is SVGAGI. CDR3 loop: CASRRQSYTEAFF. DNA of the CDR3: TGTGCCAGCAGACGACAGTCGTACACTGAAGCTTTCTTT.

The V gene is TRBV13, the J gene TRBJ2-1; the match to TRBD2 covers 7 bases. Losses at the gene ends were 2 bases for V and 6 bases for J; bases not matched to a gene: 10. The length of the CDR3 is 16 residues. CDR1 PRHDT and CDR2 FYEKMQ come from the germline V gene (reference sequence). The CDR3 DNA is TGTGCCAGCAGCTTATTCGGGGGGAATGCATTCAATGAGCAGTTCTTC. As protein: CASSLFGGNAFNEQFF.

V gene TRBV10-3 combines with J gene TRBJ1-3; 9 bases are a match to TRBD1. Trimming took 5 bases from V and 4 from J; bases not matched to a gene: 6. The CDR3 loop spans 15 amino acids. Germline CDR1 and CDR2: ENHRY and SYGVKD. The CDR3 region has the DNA TGTGCCATCAGTACAGGGGGCAACGACGGAAACACCATATATTTT. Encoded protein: CAISTGGNDGNTIYF.

This CDR3 reads CATSDSGGFYGYTF. In DNA, the CDR3 is TGTGCCACCAGTGATTCAGGGGGTTTCTATGGCTACACCTTC. The chain is built from TRBV24-1 and TRBJ1-2; TRBD1 agrees at 7 bases. This CDR3 is built from 14 residues. V dropped 2 bases and J dropped 4; count of bases not matched to a gene: 3. Germline CDR1 reads KGHDR; CDR2 reads SFDVKD.

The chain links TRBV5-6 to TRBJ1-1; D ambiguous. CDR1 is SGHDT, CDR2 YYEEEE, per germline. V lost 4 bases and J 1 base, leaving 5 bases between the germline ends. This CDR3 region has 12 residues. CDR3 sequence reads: CASSTGNTEAFF. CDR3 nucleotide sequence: TGTGCCAGCAGCACGGGGAACACTGAAGCTTTCTTT.